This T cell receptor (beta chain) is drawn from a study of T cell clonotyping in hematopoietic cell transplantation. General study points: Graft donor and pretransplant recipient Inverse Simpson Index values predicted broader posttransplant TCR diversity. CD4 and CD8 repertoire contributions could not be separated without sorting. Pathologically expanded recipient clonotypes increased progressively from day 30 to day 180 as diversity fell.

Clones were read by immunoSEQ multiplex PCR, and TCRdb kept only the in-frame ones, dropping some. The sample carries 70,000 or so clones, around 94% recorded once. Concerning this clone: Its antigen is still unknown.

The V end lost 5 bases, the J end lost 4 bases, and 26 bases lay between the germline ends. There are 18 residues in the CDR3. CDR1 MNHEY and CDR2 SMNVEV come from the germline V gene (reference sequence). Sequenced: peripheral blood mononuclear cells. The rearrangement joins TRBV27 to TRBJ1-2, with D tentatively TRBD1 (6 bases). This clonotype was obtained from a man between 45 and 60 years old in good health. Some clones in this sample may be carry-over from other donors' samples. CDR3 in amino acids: CASSPDPDSGGDRYGYTF. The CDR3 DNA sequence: TGTGCCAGCAGTCCAGATCCGGACAGCGGAGGGGATCGCTATGGCTACACCTTC.